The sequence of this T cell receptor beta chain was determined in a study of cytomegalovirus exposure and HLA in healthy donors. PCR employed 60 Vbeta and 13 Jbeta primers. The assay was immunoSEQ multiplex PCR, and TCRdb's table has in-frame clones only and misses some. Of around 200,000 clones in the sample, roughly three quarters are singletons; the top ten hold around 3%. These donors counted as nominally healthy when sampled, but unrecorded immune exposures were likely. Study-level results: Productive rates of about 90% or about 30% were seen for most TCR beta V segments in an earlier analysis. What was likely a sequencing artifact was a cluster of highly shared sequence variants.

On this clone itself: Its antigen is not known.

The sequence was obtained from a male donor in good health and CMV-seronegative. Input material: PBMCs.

The CDR3 sequence: CASSSTGYYGYTF. Written as DNA, the CDR3 is TGTGCCAGCAGCTCGACAGGGTACTATGGCTACACCTTC. The genes are TRBV6-6 and TRBJ1-2, with TRBD1 identical over 7 bases. This CDR3 contains 13 residues. CDR1 and CDR2 (germline): MNHNY, SVGAGI (reference sequence). The junction had 4 bases not matched to a gene; V was cut back by 6 bases and J by 3 bases.